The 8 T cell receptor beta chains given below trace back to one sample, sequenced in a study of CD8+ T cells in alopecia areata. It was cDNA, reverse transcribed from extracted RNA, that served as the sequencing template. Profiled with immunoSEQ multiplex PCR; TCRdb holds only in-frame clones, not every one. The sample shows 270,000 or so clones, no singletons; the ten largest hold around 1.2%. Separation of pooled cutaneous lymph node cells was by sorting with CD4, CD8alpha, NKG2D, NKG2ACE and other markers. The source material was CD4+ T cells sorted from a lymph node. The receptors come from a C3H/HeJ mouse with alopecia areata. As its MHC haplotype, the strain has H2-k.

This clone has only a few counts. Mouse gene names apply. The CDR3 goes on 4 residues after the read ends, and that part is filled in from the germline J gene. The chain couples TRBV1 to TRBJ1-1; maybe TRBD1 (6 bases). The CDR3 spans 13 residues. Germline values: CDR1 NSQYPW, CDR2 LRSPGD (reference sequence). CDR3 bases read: TGCACCTGCAGTGCAGTCCCAGGGGAA. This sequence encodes CTCSAVPGE. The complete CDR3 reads CTCSAVPGEEVFF.

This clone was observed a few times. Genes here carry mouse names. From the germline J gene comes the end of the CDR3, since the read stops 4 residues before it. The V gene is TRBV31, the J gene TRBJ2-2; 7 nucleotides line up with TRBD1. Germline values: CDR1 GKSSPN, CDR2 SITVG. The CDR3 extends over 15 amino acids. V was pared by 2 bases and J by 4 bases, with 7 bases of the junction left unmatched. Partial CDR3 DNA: TGTGCCTGGAGTTCAAACAGGGGAGGCACCGGG. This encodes CAWSSNRGGTG. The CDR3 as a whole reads CAWSSNRGGTGQLYF.

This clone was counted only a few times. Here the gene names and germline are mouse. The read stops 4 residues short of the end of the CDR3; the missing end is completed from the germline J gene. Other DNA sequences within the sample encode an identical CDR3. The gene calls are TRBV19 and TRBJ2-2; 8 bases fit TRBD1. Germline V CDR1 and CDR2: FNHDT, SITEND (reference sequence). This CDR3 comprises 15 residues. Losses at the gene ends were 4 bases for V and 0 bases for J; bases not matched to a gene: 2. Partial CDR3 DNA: TGTGCCAGCAGTCGGACAGGGCCAAACACCGGG. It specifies CASSRTGPNTG. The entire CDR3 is CASSRTGPNTGQLYF. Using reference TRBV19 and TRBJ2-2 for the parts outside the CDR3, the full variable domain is GGIITQTPKFLIGQEGQKLTLKCQQNFNHDTMYWYRQDSGKGLRLIYYSITENDLQKGDLSEGYDASREKKSSFSLTVTSAQKNEMAVFLCASSRTGPNTGQLYFGEGSKLTVL.

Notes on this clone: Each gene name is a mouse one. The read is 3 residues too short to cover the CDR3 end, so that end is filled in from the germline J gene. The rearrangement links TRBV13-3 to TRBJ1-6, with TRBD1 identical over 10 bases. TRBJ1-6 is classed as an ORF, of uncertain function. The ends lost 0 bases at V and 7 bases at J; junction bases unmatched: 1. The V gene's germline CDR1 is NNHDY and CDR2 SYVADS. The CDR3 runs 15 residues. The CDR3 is CASSDGGQGNSPLYF. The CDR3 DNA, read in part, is TGTGCCAGCAGTGATGGGGGACAGGGGAATTCGCCC.

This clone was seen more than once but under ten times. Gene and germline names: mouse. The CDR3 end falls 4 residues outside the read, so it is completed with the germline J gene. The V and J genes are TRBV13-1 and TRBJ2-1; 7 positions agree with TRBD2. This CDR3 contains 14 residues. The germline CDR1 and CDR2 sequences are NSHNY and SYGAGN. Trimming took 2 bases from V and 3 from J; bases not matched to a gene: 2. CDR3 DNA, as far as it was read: TGTGCCAGCAGTGACTGGGGGTCCTATGCT. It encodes CASSDWGSYA. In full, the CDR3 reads CASSDWGSYAEQFF.

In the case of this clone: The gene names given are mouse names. The part of the CDR3 DNA that was read is TGTGCCAGCAGTCTCCCCGGGACTGGGGGGTAT. Translation gives CASSLPGTGGY. The full CDR3 protein is CASSLPGTGGYEQYF. The V and J genes are TRBV19 and TRBJ2-7, with 12 bases matching TRBD2. The CDR3 end lies 4 residues beyond the end of the read and is filled in from the germline J gene. This CDR3 is built from 15 residues. Germline V gene lookup returns CDR1 FNHDT and CDR2 SITEND (reference sequence).

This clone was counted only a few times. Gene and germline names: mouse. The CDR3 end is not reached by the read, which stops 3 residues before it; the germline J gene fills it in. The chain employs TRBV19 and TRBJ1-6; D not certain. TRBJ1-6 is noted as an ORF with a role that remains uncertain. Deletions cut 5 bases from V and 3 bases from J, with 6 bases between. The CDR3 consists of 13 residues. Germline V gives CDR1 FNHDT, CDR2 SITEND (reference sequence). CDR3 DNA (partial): TGTGCCAGCAGCCCCATCTATAATTCGCCC. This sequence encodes CASSPIYNSP. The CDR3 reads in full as CASSPIYNSPLYF.

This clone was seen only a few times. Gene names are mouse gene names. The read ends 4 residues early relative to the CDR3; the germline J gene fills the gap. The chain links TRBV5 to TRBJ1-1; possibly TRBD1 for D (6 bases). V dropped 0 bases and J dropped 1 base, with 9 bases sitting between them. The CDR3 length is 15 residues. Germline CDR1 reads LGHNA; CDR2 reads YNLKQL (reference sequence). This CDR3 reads CASSQDPGVNTEVFF. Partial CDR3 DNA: TGTGCCAGCAGCCAAGATCCAGGGGTAAACACA.